The rows below give T cell receptor beta chains drawn from one sample of a study of PD-1 blockade in mismatch repair-deficient tumors. The data were produced by immunoSEQ multiplex PCR, yet TCRdb's version contains in-frame clones alone and is incomplete. Among around 100,000 clones listed, 82% were seen once. Here the sequenced sample was peripheral blood, taken less than 37 weeks after starting pembrolizumab. The receptors were sampled from an adult with mismatch repair-deficient cancer. Each CDR3 is given with its conserved first and last residue. A D gene is named only where the DNA matches it firmly.

d_gene,v_gene,j_gene,CDR3aa
-,TRBV27,TRBJ2-7,CASSLSPNEQYF
-,TRBV7-8,TRBJ1-1,CASSGAGLMNTEAFF
TRBD2,TRBV11-3,TRBJ2-5,CASSLGEGLGETQYF
-,TRBV19,TRBJ2-7,CASSIGLAVPEQYF
-,TRBV29-1,TRBJ2-3,CSVEFAGRRDTQYF
TRBD2,TRBV15,TRBJ2-7,CATSKIAGGPYEQYF
-,TRBV7-9,TRBJ1-1,CASSSPGNTEAFF
TRBD2,TRBV6-5,TRBJ2-7,CASSSTSGSGTYEQYF
TRBD1,TRBV29-1,TRBJ2-1,CSVLGTGGYFNEQFF
-,TRBV7-8,TRBJ2-7,CASSLLAAEGYEYF
TRBD2,TRBV12-5,TRBJ2-3,CASVVAGALGATDTQYF
-,TRBV5-1,TRBJ1-1,CASSLGFDSYRNTEAFF
-,TRBV19,TRBJ1-5,CASSIIGTNQPQHF
TRBD1,TRBV7-9,TRBJ1-1,CASSSKGAELTEAFF
TRBD2,TRBV15,TRBJ2-1,CATSRNKLAGGRSEQFF
TRBD2,TRBV15,TRBJ2-2,CATSRDDWLAGVPNTGELFF
-,TRBV11-2,TRBJ2-1,CASSPLPLNEQFF
TRBD2,TRBV7-8,TRBJ2-1,CASSPRTSGVSYNEQFF
-,TRBV27,TRBJ1-1,CASSLGGITTEAFF
-,TRBV29-1,TRBJ1-1,CSVTRRMNTEAFF
TRBD1,TRBV11-3,TRBJ2-7,CASSPQGNYEQYF
-,TRBV30,TRBJ2-5,CAWSVRGSGGQETQYF
-,TRBV5-1,TRBJ1-1,CASSLTENTEAFF
TRBD2,TRBV6-1,TRBJ2-7,CASSGLAGGQEQYF
-,TRBV27,TRBJ2-1,CASSFAGPYNEQFF
TRBD2,TRBV30,TRBJ2-7,CAWRRTSGSGEQYF
TRBD1,TRBV7-2,TRBJ1-5,CASKGDRAGNQPQHF
-,TRBV6-6,TRBJ1-5,CASSYSGQWGQPQHF
-,TRBV7-2,TRBJ2-2,CASSLAPQENTGELFF
TRBD1,TRBV6-6,TRBJ1-4,CASSYRDRDEKLFF
-,TRBV27,TRBJ2-7,CASSLARAHLVQYF
-,TRBV6-1,TRBJ2-7,CASSVGQSYEQYF
TRBD2,TRBV10-3,TRBJ2-7,CATIGLAGTLGFEQYF
-,TRBV30,TRBJ2-6,CAWSVPSSSGANVLTF
-,TRBV19,TRBJ1-2,CASSRRTVGGYTF
TRBD2,TRBV11-3,TRBJ2-1,CASSSIAGALYNEQFF
-,TRBV21-1,TRBJ1-1,CASSKEGALYNQNTEAFF
TRBD2,TRBV29-1,TRBJ2-1,CSVEGTSGILGEQFF
TRBD2,TRBV9,TRBJ2-2,CASSVSRLAENTGELFF
-,TRBV16,TRBJ1-3,CASSQGRSGNTIYF
-,TRBV21-1,TRBJ1-5,CASSNRGNSNQPQHF
TRBD2,TRBV7-6,TRBJ2-7,CASSLDPSGYEQYF
-,TRBV9,TRBJ2-2,CASSARRGPGELFF
-,TRBV6-1,TRBJ1-3,CASSGDGYTIYF
TRBD2,TRBV29-1,TRBJ2-5,CSVEASGKETQYF